The T cell receptor beta chain described here comes from a study of shared clonotypes between healthy human individuals. Profiled with immunoSEQ multiplex PCR; TCRdb holds only in-frame clones, not every one. The sample consists of approximately 710,000 clones, about nine tenths of them appearing once. On this clone: Its antigen remains unidentified.

Per germline, CDR1 ENHRY and CDR2 SYGVKD. CDR3 length: 16 amino acids. J lost 2 bases, V lost 4 bases, and 8 bases had no gene match. Study-level points and caveats: When naive CD4 clonotypes were compared across several donors, about 5% were shared.

This rearrangement joins TRBV10-3 to TRBJ2-3, with 8 bases matching TRBD2. What was sequenced was memory CD8+ T cells from PBMCs. Subset indicated: CD45RO+ cells pooled with CCR7-negative TemRA cells. This receptor was identified in a man younger than 35 in good health. Some clones in this sample may be carry-over from other donors' samples. The CDR3 loop reads CAISGPSGSPTDTQYF. The CDR3 DNA is TGTGCCATCAGTGGTCCTAGCGGGTCTCCCACAGATACGCAGTATTTT.